The 14 T cell receptor beta chains in this list originate from one sample, sequenced in a study of cytomegalovirus exposure and HLA in healthy donors. Method: immunoSEQ multiplex PCR; TCRdb's copy keeps in-frame clones and lacks some. The repertoire holds around 300,000 clones, with approximately 83% as singletons. The sample was PBMCs. These receptor sequences come from a woman younger than 35 in good health and CMV-seronegative.

The rearrangement joins TRBV27 to TRBJ1-5, with 7 positions matching TRBD1. CDR1 is MNHEY and CDR2 is SMNVEV in the germline V gene (reference sequence). The CDR3 spans 16 residues. V lost 5 bases and J lost 5; bases outside the gene matches: 12. The CDR3 DNA sequence: TGTGCCAGCAGTCCTACCGGGACAGAACCCGATCAGCCCCAGCATTTT. The encoded protein is CASSPTGTEPDQPQHF.

This rearrangement joins TRBV10-3 to TRBJ1-5; a possible D gene is TRBD1 (5 bases). Germline CDR1 and CDR2: ENHRY and SYGVKD. Trimming left V 0 bases short and J 5 bases short, with 11 bases between. The CDR3 runs to 15 residues. This CDR3 reads CAISESIRADQPQHF. CDR3 sequence (DNA): TGTGCCATCAGTGAGTCGATCAGGGCGGATCAGCCCCAGCATTTT.

The J gene is TRBJ2-1, the V gene TRBV7-6, with 7 bases that match TRBD2. With V trimmed by 1 base and J by 0 bases, 0 bases remained unmatched. CDR1 is SGHVS and CDR2 is FNYEAQ in the germline V gene. The CDR3 is 15 amino acids. The CDR3 loop is CASSLGGGSYNEQFF. CDR3 in DNA: TGTGCCAGCAGCTTAGGCGGGGGCTCCTACAATGAGCAGTTCTTC.

The chain links TRBV6-1 to TRBJ1-5, with D unresolved. This CDR3 contains 15 residues. Trimming stripped 3 bases from V and 7 bases from J, with 16 bases between. Germline CDR1 is MNHNS and CDR2 is SASEGT. The CDR3 DNA follows: TGTGCCAGCAGTGATCAGGTAACAGTAGACCAGCCCCAGCATTTT. The encoded protein is CASSDQVTVDQPQHF.

The CDR3 DNA sequence: TGTGCCAGCATAAGGACAGCTTCCTACGAGCAGTACTTC. Its translation is CASIRTASYEQYF. The rearrangement uses TRBV2 and TRBJ2-7, with D maybe TRBD1 (6 bases). V dropped 7 bases and J dropped 1 base, with 11 bases sitting between them. The germline V gene has CDR1 SNHLY and CDR2 FYNNEI. The CDR3 totals 13 residues.

V usage is TRBV5-1 and J usage is TRBJ2-2; perhaps TRBD2 as D (6 bases). Germline V gene lookup returns CDR1 SGHRS and CDR2 YFSETQ. Trimming left V 0 bases short and J 5 bases short, with 11 bases between. There are 15 residues in the CDR3. The DNA of the CDR3 is TGCGCCAGCAGCTTGGAGACTAGAAAAACCGGGGAGCTGTTTTTT. This translates into CASSLETRKTGELFF.

The chain employs TRBV30 and TRBJ2-5; 8 bases agree with TRBD2. The germline V gene encodes CDR1 GTSNPN and CDR2 SVGIG (reference sequence). CDR3 length equals 14 residues. V was clipped by 1 base and J by 3 bases; unmatched bases: 4. CDR3 DNA sequence: TGTGCCTGGAGTGCGGGACTAGATGAAGAGACCCAGTACTTC. It yields the protein CAWSAGLDEETQYF.

The chain carries TRBV10-1 and TRBJ1-3; perhaps TRBD1 as D (6 bases). The CDR3 length is 13 residues. Between the trimmed V and J ends, which lost 6 bases and 2 bases, there was a span of 8 bases. Germline V gene data show CDR1 as WNHNN and CDR2 as SYGVQD (reference sequence). The CDR3 loop is CASRSGAGNTIYF. CDR3 in DNA: TGCGCCAGCAGGTCAGGGGCTGGAAACACCATATATTTT.

The table lists this clone with a few counts. The rearrangement joins TRBV9 to TRBJ2-2, with 7 positions matching TRBD2. This CDR3 contains 16 residues. The ends lost 2 bases at V and 0 bases at J; junction bases unmatched: 4. Germline V gene lookup returns CDR1 SGDLS and CDR2 YYNGEE. CDR3 sequence: CASSVGGGANTGELFF. DNA for the CDR3: TGTGCCAGCAGCGTTGGCGGGGGTGCGAACACCGGGGAGCTGTTTTTT. Full variable domain (missing parts from reference TRBV9 and TRBJ2-2): DSGVTQTPKHLITATGQRVTLRCSPRSGDLSVYWYQQSLDQGLQFLIQYYNGEERAKGNILERFSAQQFPDLHSELNLSSLELGDSALYFCASSVGGGANTGELFFGEGSRLTVL.

The chain is built from TRBV18 and TRBJ2-7; TRBD2 matches 8 bases. V trimming: 2 bases; J trimming: 4 bases; junction bases outside the gene matches: 4. Germline V gives CDR1 KGHSH, CDR2 LQKENI. This CDR3 contains 14 residues. Written as DNA, the CDR3 is TGTGCCAGCTCACCAGCTAGCGGGTTTTACGAGCAGTACTTC. This translates into CASSPASGFYEQYF.

The V and J genes are TRBV5-1 and TRBJ1-1; 10 nucleotides align to TRBD1. With 2 bases clipped from V and 3 bases from J, the junction kept 4 bases outside the gene matches. The CDR3 sequence is 15 residues long. CDR1 and CDR2 (germline): SGHRS, YFSETQ. In DNA form, the CDR3 reads TGCGCCAGCAGCTTACCGGGACAGGGGTACACTGAAGCTTTCTTT. Translated: CASSLPGQGYTEAFF.

CDR3 in amino acids: CASSPQETVNEKLFF. CDR3 nucleotides: TGTGCCAGCAGCCCGCAGGAAACTGTAAATGAAAAACTGTTTTTT. The chain carries TRBV6-6 and TRBJ1-4; D call uncertain. Between the trimmed V and J ends, which lost 6 bases and 5 bases, there was a span of 16 bases. The CDR3 length is 15 residues. Germline values: CDR1 MNHNY, CDR2 SVGAGI (reference sequence).

The chain joins TRBV27 to TRBJ2-7; D may be TRBD1 (6 bases). Per germline, CDR1 MNHEY and CDR2 SMNVEV (reference sequence). CDR3 length: 14 residues. V lost 2 bases, J lost 3 bases, and 11 bases lay in between. The CDR3 is CASSLDRFGYEQYF. In nucleotides, the CDR3 is TGTGCCAGCAGTTTAGACAGGTTTGGCTACGAGCAGTACTTC.

This sequence joins TRBV19 and TRBJ2-3; 10 bases agree with TRBD1. Looked up from germline, CDR1 is LNHDA and CDR2 is SQIVND (reference sequence). This CDR3 is 15 amino acids long. The ends lost 3 bases at V and 3 bases at J; junction bases unmatched: 3. The CDR3 loop reads CASSIGGQGTDTQYF. The CDR3 DNA follows: TGTGCCAGTAGTATTGGGGGACAGGGGACAGATACGCAGTATTTT.